These 11 T cell receptor beta chains were sequenced from one sample in a study of T cell clones after liver transplantation. Clones were read by immunoSEQ multiplex PCR, and TCRdb kept only the in-frame ones, dropping some. The table has tens of thousands of clones, 75% to 90% seen once. The material sequenced was CD4+ T cells from blood, taken 12 months after liver transplant. The receptors stem from a human patient who received a liver transplant. T cells may partly derive from the graft donor.

This clone has a single count. The CDR3 DNA sequence: TGTGCCAGCAGCCGGGGACCCGGGGACTTCGGAAACTATGGCTACACCTTC. As protein: CASSRGPGDFGNYGYTF. J is TRBJ1-2 and V is TRBV11-2; D might be TRBD1 (5 bases). The CDR3 consists of 17 residues. CDR1 is SGHAT and CDR2 is FQNNGV in the germline V gene. Trimming cost V 5 bases and J 2 bases, with 21 bases left between them. Looking up the rest from reference TRBV11-2 and TRBJ1-2 gives the full variable domain: EAGVAQSPRYKIIEKRQSVAFWCNPISGHATLYWYQQILGQGPKLLIQFQNNGVVDDSQLPKDRFSAERLKGVDSTLKIQPAKLEDSAVYLCASSRGPGDFGNYGYTFGSGTRLTVV.

The V call is TRBV11-2, the J call TRBJ1-1, with D possibly TRBD1 on 6 matching bases. This CDR3 has 15 residues. V shed 5 bases and J shed 5 bases, with 18 bases lying between them. Germline V gene sequence: CDR1 SGHAT, CDR2 FQNNGV. As DNA, the CDR3 is TGTGCCAGCAGCGCAGCACAGGGAGGTAGAACTGAAGCTTTCTTT. It codes for CASSAAQGGRTEAFF.

V is TRBV7-9 and J is TRBJ1-1; 12 nucleotides match TRBD1. V lost 4 bases and J lost 4; bases outside the gene matches: 16. CDR1 is SEHNR, CDR2 FQNEAQ, per germline (reference sequence). The CDR3 runs 19 residues. This chain's CDR3 is CASSSLGGTGGKVGTEAFF. DNA for the CDR3: TGTGCCAGCAGCTCCCTGGGGGGGACAGGGGGCAAGGTCGGCACTGAAGCTTTCTTT.

This clone was found once. The chain uses TRBV25-1 and TRBJ2-6, with 8 bases fitting TRBD2. Unmatched junction bases numbered 5, after V lost 4 bases and J lost 0 bases. The CDR3 contains 17 residues. CDR1 is MGHDK and CDR2 is SYGVNS in the germline V gene. DNA for the CDR3: TGTGCCAGCAGTGGAGCGGGAGTTTACTCTGGGGCCAACGTCCTGACTTTC. This translates into CASSGAGVYSGANVLTF.

The rearrangement joins TRBV27 to TRBJ2-1, with 10 bases fitting TRBD2. Per the germline V gene, CDR1 is MNHEY and CDR2 is SMNVEV (reference sequence). CDR3 length: 15 amino acids. V trimming: 4 bases; J trimming: 7 bases; junction bases outside the gene matches: 7. The CDR3 nucleotides read TGTGCCAGCAGTTCACCGGGACTAGCGAGGAATGAGCAGTTCTTC. Translated, it gives CASSSPGLARNEQFF.

The CDR3 nucleotides are TGCGCCAGCAGCTTGGGACAGGGCCCTGGAAACACCATATATTTT. This codes for CASSLGQGPGNTIYF. The rearrangement links TRBV5-1 to TRBJ1-3; the match to TRBD1 covers 7 bases. The junction had 2 bases not matched to a gene; V was cut back by 0 bases and J by 2 bases. The CDR3 has 15 residues. Germline CDR1 reads SGHRS; CDR2 reads YFSETQ.

The J gene is TRBJ2-3, the V gene TRBV28; TRBD2 aligns across 9 bases. The CDR3 runs 17 residues. Trimming cost V 4 bases and J 4 bases; bases outside gene matches: 12. Germline V lookup: CDR1 MDHEN, CDR2 SYDVKM. CDR3 nucleotides: TGTGCCAGCAGTTCCCCTAGTGGCGGGAGGGCCGCAGATACGCAGTATTTT. It specifies CASSSPSGGRAADTQYF.

The DNA of the CDR3 is TGTGCCAGCAGGACACCTAGCGGGAGGGCCTATGAGCAGTTCTTC. As protein: CASRTPSGRAYEQFF. J is TRBJ2-1 and V is TRBV28; 12 bases align to TRBD2. Losses at the gene ends were 6 bases for V and 8 bases for J; bases not matched to a gene: 8. Germline CDR1 is MDHEN and CDR2 is SYDVKM. The CDR3 runs 15 residues.

In this sample, this clone turned up a few times. The J gene is TRBJ2-7, the V gene TRBV7-2, with D possibly being TRBD2 (6 bases). The CDR3 consists of 13 residues. CDR1 SGHTA and CDR2 FQGNSA come from the germline V gene. The V end was cut by 7 bases, the J end by 2 bases, with 12 bases between. CDR3 nucleotides: TGTGCCAGCACCGGGACTTTTCCCTACGAGCAGTACTTC. It specifies CASTGTFPYEQYF.

The chain employs TRBV7-2 and TRBJ2-7; D is uncertain. Germline-derived CDR1 and CDR2 are SGHTA and FQGNSA. V was pared by 5 bases and J by 6 bases, with 20 bases between. The CDR3 contains 15 residues. CDR3 bases: TGTGCCAGCAGCACCCAATCCGCTCACTGGGGCGAGCAGTACTTC. This translates into CASSTQSAHWGEQYF.

The chain recombines TRBV7-2 with TRBJ2-7; TRBD2 might be the D (5 bases). Per germline, CDR1 SGHTA and CDR2 FQGNSA. The CDR3 has 14 residues. Trimming stripped 3 bases from V and 3 bases from J, with 12 bases between. CDR3 sequence reads: CASSFSASNYEQYF. CDR3 nucleotides: TGTGCCAGCAGCTTTAGCGCTTCAAACTACGAGCAGTACTTC.